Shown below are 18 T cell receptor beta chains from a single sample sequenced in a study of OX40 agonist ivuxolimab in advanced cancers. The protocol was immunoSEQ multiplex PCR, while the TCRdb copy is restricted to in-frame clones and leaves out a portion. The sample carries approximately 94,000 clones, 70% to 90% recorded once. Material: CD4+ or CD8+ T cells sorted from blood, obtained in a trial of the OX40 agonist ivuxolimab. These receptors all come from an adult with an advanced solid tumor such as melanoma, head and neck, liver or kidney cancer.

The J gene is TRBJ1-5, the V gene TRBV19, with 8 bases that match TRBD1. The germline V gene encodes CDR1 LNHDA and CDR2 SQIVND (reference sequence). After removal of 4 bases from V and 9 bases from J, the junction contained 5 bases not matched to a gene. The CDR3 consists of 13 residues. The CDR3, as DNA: TGTGCCAGTAGTACGGACAGGGCAGGGCCCCAGCATTTT. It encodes CASSTDRAGPQHF.

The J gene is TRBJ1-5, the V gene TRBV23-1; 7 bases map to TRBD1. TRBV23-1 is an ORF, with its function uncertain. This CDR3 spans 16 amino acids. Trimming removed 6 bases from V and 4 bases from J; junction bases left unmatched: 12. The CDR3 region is CASSLTLTGSNQPQHF. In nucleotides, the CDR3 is TGCGCCAGCAGCCTCACTTTGACAGGGTCGAATCAGCCCCAGCATTTT.

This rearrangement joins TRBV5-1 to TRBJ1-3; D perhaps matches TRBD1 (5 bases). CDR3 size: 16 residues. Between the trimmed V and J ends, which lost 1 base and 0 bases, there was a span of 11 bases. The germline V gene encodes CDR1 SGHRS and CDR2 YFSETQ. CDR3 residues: CASSLSGGNSGNTIYF. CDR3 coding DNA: TGCGCCAGCAGCTTGTCTGGGGGAAACTCTGGAAACACCATATATTTT.

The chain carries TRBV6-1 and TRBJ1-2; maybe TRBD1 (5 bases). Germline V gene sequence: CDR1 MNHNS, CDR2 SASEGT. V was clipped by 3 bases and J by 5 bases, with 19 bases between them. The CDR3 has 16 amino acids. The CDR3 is CASSEPAGPGGYGYTF. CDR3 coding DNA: TGTGCCAGCAGTGAGCCGGCGGGACCAGGCGGATATGGCTACACCTTC.

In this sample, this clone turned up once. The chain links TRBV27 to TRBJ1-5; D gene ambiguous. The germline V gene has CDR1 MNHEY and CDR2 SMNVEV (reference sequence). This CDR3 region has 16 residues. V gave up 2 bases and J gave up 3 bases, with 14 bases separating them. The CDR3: CASSLAPERNNQPQHF. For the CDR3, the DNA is TGTGCCAGCAGTTTAGCCCCAGAAAGGAACAATCAGCCCCAGCATTTT.

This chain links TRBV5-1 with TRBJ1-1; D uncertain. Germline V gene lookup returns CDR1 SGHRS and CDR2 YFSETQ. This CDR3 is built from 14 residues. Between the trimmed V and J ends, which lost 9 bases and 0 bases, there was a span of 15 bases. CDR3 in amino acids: CATTTGGVNTEAFF. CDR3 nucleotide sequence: TGCGCCACCACAACCGGCGGAGTGAACACTGAAGCTTTCTTT.

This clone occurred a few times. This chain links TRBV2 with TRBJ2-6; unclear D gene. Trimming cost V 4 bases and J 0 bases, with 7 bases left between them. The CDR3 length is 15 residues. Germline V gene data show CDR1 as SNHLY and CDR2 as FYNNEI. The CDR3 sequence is CASSVAGSGANVLTF. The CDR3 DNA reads TGTGCCAGCAGTGTGGCCGGCTCTGGGGCCAACGTCCTGACTTTC.

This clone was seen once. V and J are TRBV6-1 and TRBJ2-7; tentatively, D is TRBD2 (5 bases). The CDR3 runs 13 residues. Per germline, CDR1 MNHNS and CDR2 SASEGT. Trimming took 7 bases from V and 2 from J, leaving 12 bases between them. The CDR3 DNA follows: TGTGCCAGCATCGGGGTAAGCCCCTACGAGCAGTACTTC. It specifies CASIGVSPYEQYF.

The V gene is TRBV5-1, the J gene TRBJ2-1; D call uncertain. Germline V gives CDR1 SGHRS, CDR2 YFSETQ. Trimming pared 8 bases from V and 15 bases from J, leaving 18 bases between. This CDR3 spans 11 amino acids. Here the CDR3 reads CARPVTGPLFF. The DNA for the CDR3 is TGCGCCAGACCAGTTACCGGGCCCCTGTTCTTC. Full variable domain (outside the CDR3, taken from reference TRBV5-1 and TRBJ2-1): KAGVTQTPRYLIKTRGQQVTLSCSPISGHRSVSWYQQTPGQGLQFLFEYFSETQRNKGNFPGRFSGRQFSNSRSEMNVSTLELGDSALYLCARPVTGPLFFGPGTRLTVL.

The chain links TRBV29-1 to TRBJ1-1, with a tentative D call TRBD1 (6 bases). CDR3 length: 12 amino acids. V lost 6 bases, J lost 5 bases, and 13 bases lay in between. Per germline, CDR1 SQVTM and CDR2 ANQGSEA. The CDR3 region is CSVDDRQTEAFF. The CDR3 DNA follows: TGCAGCGTAGACGACAGGCAAACTGAAGCTTTCTTT. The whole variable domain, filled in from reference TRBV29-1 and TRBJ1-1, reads SAVISQKPSRDICQRGTSLTIQCQVDSQVTMMFWYRQQPGQSLTLIATANQGSEATYESGFVIDKFPISRPNLTFSTLTVSNMSPEDSSIYLCSVDDRQTEAFFGQGTRLTVV.

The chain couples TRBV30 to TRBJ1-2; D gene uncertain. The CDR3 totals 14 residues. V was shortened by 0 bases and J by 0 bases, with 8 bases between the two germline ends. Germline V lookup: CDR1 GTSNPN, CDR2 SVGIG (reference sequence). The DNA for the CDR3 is TGTGCCTGGAGTGTAGCGGGGACTAACTATGGCTACACCTTC. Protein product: CAWSVAGTNYGYTF.

CDR3 sequence (DNA): TGTGCCAGCAGTGAAGTGGAGGCTGGAGCTTTCTTT. This sequence encodes CASSEVEAGAFF. This rearrangement joins TRBV6-1 to TRBJ1-1; D gene ambiguous. The V gene lost 1 base and the J gene lost 10 bases, with 10 bases spanning the gap. In germline, CDR1 is MNHNS, CDR2 SASEGT. The CDR3 has 12 amino acids.

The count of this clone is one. The CDR3 is CASSIRGQGSIQYF. CDR3 in DNA: TGTGCCAGCAGCATCCGGGGGCAGGGGAGCATTCAGTACTTC. V gene TRBV11-2 combines with J gene TRBJ2-4; the D call may be TRBD1 or TRBD2 (6 bases each). Germline V gives CDR1 SGHAT, CDR2 FQNNGV. This CDR3 is 14 amino acids long. Trimming removed 5 bases at V and 9 bases at J, with 17 bases between.

CDR3 sequence: CASTPPQAGNEQFF. The CDR3 coding sequence is TGTGCCAGCACCCCACCCCAGGCGGGCAATGAGCAGTTCTTC. The V call is TRBV2, the J call TRBJ2-1, with a tentative D call TRBD2 (5 bases). This CDR3 is built from 14 residues. CDR1 SNHLY and CDR2 FYNNEI come from the germline V gene. V lost 7 bases and J 6 bases, leaving 16 bases between the germline ends.

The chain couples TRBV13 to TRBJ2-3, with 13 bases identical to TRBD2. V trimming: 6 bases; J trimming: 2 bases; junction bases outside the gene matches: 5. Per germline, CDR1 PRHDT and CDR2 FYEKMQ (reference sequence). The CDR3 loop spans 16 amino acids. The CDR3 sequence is CASRPGLAGSTDTQYF. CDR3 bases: TGTGCCAGCAGGCCGGGACTAGCGGGGTCCACAGATACGCAGTATTTT.

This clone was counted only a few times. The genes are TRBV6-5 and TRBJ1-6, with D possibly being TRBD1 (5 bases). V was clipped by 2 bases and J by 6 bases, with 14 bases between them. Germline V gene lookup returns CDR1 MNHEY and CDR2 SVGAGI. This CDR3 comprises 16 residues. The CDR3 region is CASSYGGTGINSPLHF. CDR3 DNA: TGTGCCAGCAGTTACGGGGGGACGGGCATTAATTCACCCCTCCACTTT.

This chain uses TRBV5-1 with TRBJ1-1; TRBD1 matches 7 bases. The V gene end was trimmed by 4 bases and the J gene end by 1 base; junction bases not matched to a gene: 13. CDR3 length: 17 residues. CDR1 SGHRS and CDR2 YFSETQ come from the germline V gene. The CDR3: CASSRSGTALQNTEAFF. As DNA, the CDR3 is TGCGCCAGCAGCCGTTCCGGGACAGCGCTTCAGAACACTGAAGCTTTCTTT.

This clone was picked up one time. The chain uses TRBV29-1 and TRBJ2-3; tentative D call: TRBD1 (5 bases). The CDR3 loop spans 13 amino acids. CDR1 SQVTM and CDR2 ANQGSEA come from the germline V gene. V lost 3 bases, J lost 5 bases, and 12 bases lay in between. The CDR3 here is CSVDFRVRDTQYF. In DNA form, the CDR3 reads TGCAGCGTTGATTTCAGGGTTCGAGATACGCAGTATTTT.